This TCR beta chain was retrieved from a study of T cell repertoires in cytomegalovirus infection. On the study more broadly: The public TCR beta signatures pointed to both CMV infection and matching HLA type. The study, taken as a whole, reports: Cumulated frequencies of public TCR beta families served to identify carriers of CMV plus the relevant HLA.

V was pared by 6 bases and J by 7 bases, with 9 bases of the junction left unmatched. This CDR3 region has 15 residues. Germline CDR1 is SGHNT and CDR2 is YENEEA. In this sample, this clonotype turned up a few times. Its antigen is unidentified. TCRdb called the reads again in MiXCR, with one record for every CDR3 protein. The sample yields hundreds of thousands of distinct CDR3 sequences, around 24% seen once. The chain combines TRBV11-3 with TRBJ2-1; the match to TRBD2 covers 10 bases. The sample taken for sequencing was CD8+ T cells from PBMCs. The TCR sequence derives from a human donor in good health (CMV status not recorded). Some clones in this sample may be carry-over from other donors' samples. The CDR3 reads CASRPSGGASNEQFF. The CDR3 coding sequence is TGTGCCAGCAGGCCGAGCGGGGGGGCGAGTAATGAGCAGTTCTTC.